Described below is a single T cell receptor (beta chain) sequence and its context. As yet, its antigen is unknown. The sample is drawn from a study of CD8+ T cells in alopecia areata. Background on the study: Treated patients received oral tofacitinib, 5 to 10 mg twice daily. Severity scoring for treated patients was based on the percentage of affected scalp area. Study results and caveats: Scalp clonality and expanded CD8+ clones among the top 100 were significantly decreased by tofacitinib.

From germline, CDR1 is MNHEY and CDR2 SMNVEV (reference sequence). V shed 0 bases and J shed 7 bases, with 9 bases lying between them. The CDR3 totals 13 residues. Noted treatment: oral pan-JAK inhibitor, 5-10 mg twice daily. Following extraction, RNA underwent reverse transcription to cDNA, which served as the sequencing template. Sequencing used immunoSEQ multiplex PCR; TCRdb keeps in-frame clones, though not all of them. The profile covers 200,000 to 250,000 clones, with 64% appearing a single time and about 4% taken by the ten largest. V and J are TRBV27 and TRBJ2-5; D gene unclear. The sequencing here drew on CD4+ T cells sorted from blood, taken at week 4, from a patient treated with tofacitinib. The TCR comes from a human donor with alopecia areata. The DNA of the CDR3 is TGTGCCAGCAGTTTATCGAGAGGTGGGACCCAGTACTTC. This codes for CASSLSRGGTQYF.